This T cell receptor beta chain comes out of a study of T cell clonality in common variable immunodeficiency. TCRdb's copy holds only in-frame clones and misses some; the assay was immunoSEQ multiplex PCR. The counts give under 65,000 clones, none of them seen only once; about 0.85% is held by the top ten. This clone has a count of ten or more. This TCR came from a person between 18 and 75 years old in good health. The specimen sequenced was peripheral blood mononuclear cells.

The CDR3 reads CASREGAGGSYNEQFF. The sequenced part of the CDR3 DNA is TGTGCCAGCAGGGAGGGAGCGGGGGGGTCCTACAATGAG. The chain carries TRBV5-4 and TRBJ2-1; 10 bases are a match to TRBD2. The read ends 3 residues early relative to the CDR3; the germline J gene fills the gap. CDR1 is SGHNT, CDR2 YYREEE, per germline (reference sequence). V gave up 5 bases and J gave up 1 base; unmatched junction bases: 6. The CDR3 has 16 residues.